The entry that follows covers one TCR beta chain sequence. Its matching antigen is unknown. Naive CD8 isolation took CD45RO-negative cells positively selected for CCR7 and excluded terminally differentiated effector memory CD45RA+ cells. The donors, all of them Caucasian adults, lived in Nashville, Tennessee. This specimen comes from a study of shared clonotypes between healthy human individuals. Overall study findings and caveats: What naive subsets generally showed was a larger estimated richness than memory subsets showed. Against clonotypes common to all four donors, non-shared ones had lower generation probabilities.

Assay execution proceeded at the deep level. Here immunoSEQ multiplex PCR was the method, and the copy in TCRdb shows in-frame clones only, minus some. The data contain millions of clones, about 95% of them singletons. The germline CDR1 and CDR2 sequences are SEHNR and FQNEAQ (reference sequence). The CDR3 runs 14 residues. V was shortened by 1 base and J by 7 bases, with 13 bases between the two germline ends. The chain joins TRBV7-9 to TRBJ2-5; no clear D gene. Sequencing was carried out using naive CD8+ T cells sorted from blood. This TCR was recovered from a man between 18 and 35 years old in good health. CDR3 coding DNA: TGTGCCAGCAGCTTAGTGGCAGGATATGGGACCCAGTACTTC. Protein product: CASSLVAGYGTQYF.